Described below is a single TCR beta chain sequence and its context. What it recognizes is unknown. The V segment lost 5 bases and the J segment 4 bases; nucleotides outside the gene matches: 5. The CDR3 contains 15 residues. Germline loops: CDR1 MNHEY, CDR2 SMNVEV (reference sequence). PCR was performed using 60 Vbeta and 13 Jbeta primers. Produced via immunoSEQ multiplex PCR; TCRdb's table is partial and in-frame only. The table records approximately 130,000 clones, around 85% of them present only once. The data stem from a study of cytomegalovirus exposure and HLA in healthy donors. Findings of the study overall: In a later analysis, common viral pathogens appeared linked to several of the most significant clusters. Across donors, presence/absence analyses took sequencing depth to be roughly uniform. In a later analysis, V- and J-gene trimming of beta chains associated with a DCLRE1C missense variant, replicated independently. Later analysis showed most CMV-associated TCR beta chains appearing HLA-restricted.

The sequenced sample was PBMCs. The TCR was taken from a woman aged 25 to 39 in good health and CMV-seropositive. This chain uses TRBV27 with TRBJ2-1; 10 positions match TRBD1. CDR3 DNA: TGTGCCAGCAGTAGCCGGGACAGGGGTTACAATGAGCAGTTCTTC. Translated: CASSSRDRGYNEQFF.